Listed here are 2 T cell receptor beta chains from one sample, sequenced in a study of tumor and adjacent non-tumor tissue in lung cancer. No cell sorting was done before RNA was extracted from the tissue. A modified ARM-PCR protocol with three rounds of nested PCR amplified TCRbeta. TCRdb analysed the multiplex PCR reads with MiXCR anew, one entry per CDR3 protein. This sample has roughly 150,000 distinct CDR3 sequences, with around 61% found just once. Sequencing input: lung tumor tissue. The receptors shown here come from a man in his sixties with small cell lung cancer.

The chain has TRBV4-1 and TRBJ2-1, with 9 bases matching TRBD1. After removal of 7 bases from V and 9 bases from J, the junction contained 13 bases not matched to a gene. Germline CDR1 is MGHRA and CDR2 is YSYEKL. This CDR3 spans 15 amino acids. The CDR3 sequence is CASNHRQGERGEQFF. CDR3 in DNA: TGCGCCAGCAACCATCGACAGGGGGAAAGGGGTGAGCAGTTCTTC.

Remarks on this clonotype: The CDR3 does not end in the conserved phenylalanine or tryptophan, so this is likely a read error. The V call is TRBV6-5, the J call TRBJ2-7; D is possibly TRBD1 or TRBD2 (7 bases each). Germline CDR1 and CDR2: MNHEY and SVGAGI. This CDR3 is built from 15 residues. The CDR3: CDSRGGLAPRYEQYA. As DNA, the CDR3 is TGTGACAGCAGGGGGGGGCTAGCGCCACGCTACGAGCAGTACGCC.